This is a list of T cell receptor beta chains from one sample in a study of blood T cells in healthy people across ages. TCRdb ran MiXCR on the 5' RACE reads and lists one entry per CDR3 protein. The table lists hundreds of thousands of distinct CDR3 sequences, 32% of them singletons. Sequenced: blood. The receptors stem from a woman aged 80 or over in good health. Both conserved end residues are part of each CDR3. The D gene is left open where the match is weak. Only some rows state a clone size, as once, few, many or a class for expanded clones.

>TRBD1|TRBJ2-1|many|TRBV25-1|14
TGTGCCAGCAGTGAAAGGGGACAGTACAATGAGCAGTTCTTC
CASSERGQYNEQFF
>NA|TRBJ2-2|NA|TRBV6-2/TRBV6-3|13
TGTGCCAGCGGTACCCTAGGACCCGGGGAGCTGTTTTTT
CASGTLGPGELFF
>NA|TRBJ1-1|NA|TRBV6-2/TRBV6-3|14
TGTGCCAGCAGTTACCAGGGTGGTGGCACTGAAGCTTTCTTT
CASSYQGGGTEAFF
>NA|TRBJ1-4|NA|TRBV20-1|13
TGCAGTGTTCTAAGAGTACGGGGTGAAAAACTGTTTTTT
CSVLRVRGEKLFF
>TRBD1|TRBJ1-1|many|TRBV6-5|14
TGTGCCAGCAGTCGCCGACAGGGAAACACTGAAGCTTTCTTT
CASSRRQGNTEAFF
>NA|TRBJ2-5|many|TRBV6-2/TRBV6-3|14
TGTGCCAGCAGTTCGCCGGGCCGTGGAGAGACCCAGTACTTC
CASSSPGRGETQYF
>NA|TRBJ1-2|NA|TRBV18|16
TGTGCCAGCTCACCAGACTTGGCCTCAGCTAACTATGGCTACACCTTC
CASSPDLASANYGYTF
>NA|TRBJ2-1|NA|TRBV10-3|16
TGTGCCATCAGTGATCAGACGGGACCCTCCTACAATGAGCAGTTCTTC
CAISDQTGPSYNEQFF
>TRBD1|TRBJ2-7|many|TRBV7-2|13
TGTGCCAGCAGCGTGGGACAGGGGAACGAGCAGTACTTC
CASSVGQGNEQYF
>NA|TRBJ2-1|NA|TRBV7-3|17
TGTGCCAGCAGCACCTCGCCGGGGGGCGGCACCCAAGGGGAGCAGTTCTTC
CASSTSPGGGTQGEQFF
>TRBD1|TRBJ2-7|NA|TRBV20-1|13
TGCAGTGCTTCACAGGGGACGGTCGCCGAGCAGTACTTC
CSASQGTVAEQYF
>TRBD2|TRBJ2-1|NA|TRBV29-1|12
TGCAGCGCGCTCACTAGCGCCACTGAGCAGTTCTTC
CSALTSATEQFF
>NA|TRBJ2-3|many|TRBV20-1|15
TGCAGTGCTAGAGATCCCCGGGCGCCCCCAGATACGCAGTATTTT
CSARDPRAPPDTQYF
>TRBD1|TRBJ1-4|few|TRBV14|16
TGTGCCAGCAGCCAAGGAGGGGACAGGGGTTATGAAAAACTGTTTTTT
CASSQGGDRGYEKLFF
>NA|TRBJ1-1|NA|TRBV29-1|13
TGCAGCGTTGTCGTCAGACAAAACACTGAAGCTTTCTTT
CSVVVRQNTEAFF
>NA|TRBJ1-2|NA|TRBV20-1|14
TGCAGTGCTAGTCTGGACTTTAAGGGGGGCGGCTACACCTTC
CSASLDFKGGGYTF
>TRBD2|TRBJ2-3|NA|TRBV7-3|15
TGTGCCAGCAGCGCCCGGGGCGGGGGGATGGATACGCAGTATTTT
CASSARGGGMDTQYF
>TRBD1|TRBJ2-5|few|TRBV20-1|18
TGCAGTGCTAGAGATTATTGGGAAAAGACAGGGGGCCAAGAGACCCAGTACTTC
CSARDYWEKTGGQETQYF
>TRBD1|TRBJ1-3|NA|TRBV7-9|16
TGTGCCAGCAGCTTCCCCCTGGGACAGGGGAGAAACACCATATATTTT
CASSFPLGQGRNTIYF
>TRBD2|TRBJ2-5|many|TRBV20-1|15
TGCAGTGCTCCCCCGATTAATAGCGGGCAAGAGACCCAGTACTTC
CSAPPINSGQETQYF
>NA|TRBJ2-1|NA|TRBV9|12
TGTGCATGCAGCGTAATTCAAGGAGAGCAGTTCTTC
CACSVIQGEQFF
>TRBD1|TRBJ1-5|many|TRBV12-3/TRBV12-4|15
TGTGCCAGCAGTCCCGGACAGGGGAAGAGGCAGCCCCAGCATTTT
CASSPGQGKRQPQHF
>NA|TRBJ1-2|many|TRBV18|17
TGTGCCAGCTCACCACCGAGAGGTTTTCTAGCTAACTATGGCTACACCTTC
CASSPPRGFLANYGYTF
>NA|TRBJ2-3|NA|TRBV4-1|19
TGCGCCAGCAGCCAAGATTGGACTCCCGCACCTTCTAGCACAGATACGCAGTATTTT
CASSQDWTPAPSSTDTQYF
>TRBD1|TRBJ1-1|NA|TRBV5-1|16
TGCGCCAGCAGCCTACGGGCTCCGGGACAGGGCTCTGAAGCTTTCTTT
CASSLRAPGQGSEAFF
>NA|TRBJ1-6|NA|TRBV5-1|13
TGCGCCAGCAGCTCGACAGTTAATTCACCCCTCCACTTT
CASSSTVNSPLHF
>NA|TRBJ2-6|many|TRBV3-1|17
TGTGCCAGCAGCCGGAAGACAGGAACCTCTGGGGCCAACGTCCTGACTTTC
CASSRKTGTSGANVLTF
>TRBD1|TRBJ1-5|many|TRBV20-1|16
TGCAGTGCGACAGCCCCGGGACAGGGCTGGAACCAGCCCCAGCATTTT
CSATAPGQGWNQPQHF